The 10 T cell receptor beta chains in this list originate from one sample, sequenced in a study of T cell clonality in common variable immunodeficiency. The method was immunoSEQ multiplex PCR; TCRdb's version includes in-frame clones alone and lacks a portion of them. There are under 45,000 clones in the sample, none observed a single time. The material sequenced was peripheral blood mononuclear cells. The receptors were gathered from a person aged 18 to 70 in good health.

This clone was seen a few times. The CDR3 end lies 3 residues beyond the end of the read and is filled in from the germline J gene. The chain uses TRBV7-3 and TRBJ1-2, with D unresolved. Germline lookup yields CDR1 SGHTA and CDR2 FQGTGA. The CDR3 consists of 13 residues. V was pared by 2 bases and J by 4 bases, with 8 bases between. CDR3 protein: CASSLRGSYGYTF. CDR3 DNA, as far as it was read: TGTGCCAGCAGCTTACGGGGTAGCTATGGC.

This clone was found many times. The CDR3 is cut off 3 residues early in the read; its end comes from the germline J gene. The chain joins TRBV20-1 to TRBJ2-5; 10 bases map to TRBD2. The CDR3 length is 16 residues. Germline CDR1 DFQATT, CDR2 SNEGSKA (reference sequence). V lost 1 base, J lost 7 bases, and 12 bases stayed unmatched. CDR3 bases read: TGCAGTGCTAGAGTAGGTCTAGCGGGAGAGAGAGGGACC. Protein: CSARVGLAGERGT. The CDR3, in full, reads CSARVGLAGERGTQYF.

This clone was seen many times. The read gets to within 3 residues of the CDR3 end, and the germline J gene fills in the rest. This sequence joins TRBV2 and TRBJ1-4; maybe TRBD1 (6 bases). V dropped 5 bases and J dropped 5 bases, with 12 bases sitting between them. The CDR3 totals 14 residues. Looked up from germline, CDR1 is SNHLY and CDR2 is FYNNEI. The sequenced CDR3 bases are TGTGCCAGCAGTCAACAGGGTTGGAATGAAAAA. It is translated as CASSQQGWNEK. The whole CDR3 is CASSQQGWNEKLFF.

Note on this clone: The read ends 3 residues shy of where the CDR3 ends; the end is completed using the germline J gene. The V call is TRBV27, the J call TRBJ2-7; D uncertain. The CDR3 is 14 residues long. V was clipped by 0 bases and J by 5 bases, with 11 bases between them. Germline V gene data show CDR1 as MNHEY and CDR2 as SMNVEV (reference sequence). This CDR3 is CASSLSPGSHEQYF. Incomplete CDR3 DNA: TGTGCCAGCAGTTTATCGCCCGGGTCCCACGAG.

This clone appeared many times. The CDR3 is cut off 3 residues early in the read; its end comes from the germline J gene. This sequence joins TRBV12-3 or TRBV12-4 and TRBJ2-7, with 12 bases matching TRBD1. The CDR3 runs to 16 residues. With 4 bases clipped from V and 5 bases from J, the junction kept 9 bases outside the gene matches. The sequenced CDR3 bases are TGTGCCAGCAGTTCTATATTGGGACAGGGGGCCAACGAG. It codes for CASSSILGQGANE. The complete CDR3 protein is CASSSILGQGANEQYF.

This clone has only a few counts. Partial CDR3 DNA: TGTGCCAGCAGCTTAGCGGTCAGGGGGACCAACGAG. Its translation: CASSLAVRGTNE. The whole CDR3 is CASSLAVRGTNEQYF. The gene calls are TRBV7-6 and TRBJ2-7; the match to TRBD1 covers 7 bases. The read halts 3 residues ahead of the CDR3 end, with the missing end drawn from the germline J gene. V was clipped by 0 bases and J by 5 bases; unmatched bases: 7. Per germline, CDR1 SGHVS and CDR2 FNYEAQ. The CDR3 runs 15 residues.

This clone was recorded a few times. CDR3 DNA (partial): TGTGCCAGCAGCCGCCCGACTAGCGGGAGGGCCTACGAG. This encodes CASSRPTSGRAYE. The CDR3 in its entirety is CASSRPTSGRAYEQYF. The chain joins TRBV13 to TRBJ2-7, with 14 nucleotides matching TRBD2. The observed sequence ends 3 residues before the CDR3 terminus, with the missing tail filled in from the germline J gene. CDR3 length: 16 residues. Germline V CDR1 and CDR2: PRHDT, FYEKMQ (reference sequence). Losses at the gene ends were 5 bases for V and 2 bases for J; bases not matched to a gene: 5.

About this clone: From the germline J gene comes the end of the CDR3, since the read stops 3 residues before it. This sequence joins TRBV23-1 and TRBJ2-7; the D is unclear. TRBV23-1 is an ORF for which the function is uncertain. This CDR3 has 13 amino acids. V lost 6 bases and J lost 6, with 15 bases in between. The CDR3 protein is CASSPRLWCEQYF. Incomplete CDR3 DNA: TGCGCCAGCAGCCCGCGGCTTTGGTGCGAG.

This clone appeared many times. The read finishes 3 residues shy of the CDR3 end, and the germline J gene is used to complete it. V and J are TRBV20-1 and TRBJ2-1, with a weak D call TRBD1 (5 bases). Germline CDR1 DFQATT, CDR2 SNEGSKA (reference sequence). CDR3 length: 16 residues. Trimming removed 4 bases from V and 0 bases from J, with 16 bases in between. The CDR3 here is CSAKLPGASSYNEQFF. Incomplete CDR3 DNA: TGCAGTGCTAAGTTGCCTGGGGCAAGCTCCTACAATGAG.

Comments on this clone: Read sequence stops 3 residues before the CDR3 end, and the germline J gene provides the missing end. The V call is TRBV5-1, the J call TRBJ2-3; TRBD1 matches at 12 bases. The germline gives CDR1 SGHRS, CDR2 YFSETQ. The CDR3 covers 15 residues. The chain's CDR3 is CASSRGTGGNQPQYF. CDR3 bases read: TGCGCCAGCAGCAGGGGGACAGGGGGCAATCAGCCG.